This T cell receptor beta chain was obtained from a study of T cell changes during pregnancy in multiple sclerosis. Only in-frame clones appear in the TCRdb table, and some are missing; sequencing was by immunoSEQ multiplex PCR. The repertoire holds some 77,000 clones, with more than 90% as singletons. Between the trimmed V and J ends, which lost 2 bases and 1 base, there was a span of 11 bases. The germline V gene encodes CDR1 LNHDA and CDR2 SQIVND (reference sequence). The CDR3 spans 15 residues. This TCR came from a female donor in good health, enrolled as a control in a pregnancy study. This chain uses TRBV19 with TRBJ1-1; TRBD1 is a possible D gene (6 bases). The sample in question was peripheral blood, obtained in the second trimester of pregnancy. In nucleotides, the CDR3 is TGTGCCAGTAGTATAACGGACAGCCCGAACACTGAAGCTTTCTTT. Residues: CASSITDSPNTEAFF.